These 23 T cell receptor beta chains share one sample of origin, sequenced in a study of cytotoxic CD8 clonotypes in ibrutinib-treated CLL. Here immunoSEQ multiplex PCR was the method, and the copy in TCRdb shows in-frame clones only, minus some. This table has around 150,000 clones, 70% to 90% appearing once. Sequencing was performed on PBMCs, taken at disease progression, from a patient treated with ibrutinib. The receptors originated from a human donor with chronic lymphocytic leukemia.

The gene calls are TRBV4-1 and TRBJ1-3; D gene ambiguous. The V gene's germline CDR1 is MGHRA and CDR2 YSYEKL. Deletions cut 1 base from V and 0 bases from J, with 19 bases between. CDR3 size: 19 residues. The CDR3 coding sequence is TGCGCCAGCAGCCAAGCAAAGTCTGCGCGCCGAAGCTCTGGAAACACCATATATTTT. Translated, it gives CASSQAKSARRSSGNTIYF.

The chain employs TRBV14 and TRBJ2-7; the D is unclear. Deletions cut 0 bases from V and 3 bases from J, with 9 bases between. Germline lookup yields CDR1 SGHDN and CDR2 FVKESK. The CDR3 sequence is 14 residues long. DNA of the CDR3: TGTGCCAGCAGCCAAGATCTGGCCTACTACGAGCAGTACTTC. Translation: CASSQDLAYYEQYF.

This clone came up once. DNA of the CDR3: TGTGCCAGTTCGGGCGGTGTCTACGAGCAGTACTTC. It is translated as CASSGGVYEQYF. J is TRBJ2-7 and V is TRBV19; D not resolved. Germline V gene data show CDR1 as LNHDA and CDR2 as SQIVND (reference sequence). The length of the CDR3 is 12 residues. Trimming took off 8 bases at V and 3 bases at J, with 11 bases between the two ends.

The chain carries TRBV6-6 and TRBJ1-5; 8 bases are shared with TRBD1. The CDR3 extends over 14 amino acids. CDR1 and CDR2 (germline): MNHNY, SVGAGI (reference sequence). The ends lost 7 bases at V and 4 bases at J; junction bases unmatched: 6. The DNA for the CDR3 is TGTGCCAGCACGGTGGACAGGGCAAATCAGCCCCAGCATTTT. Its translation is CASTVDRANQPQHF.

The gene calls are TRBV15 and TRBJ2-1; D is perhaps TRBD1 (6 bases). V lost 5 bases to trimming and J lost 5 bases, with 13 bases between them. This CDR3 comprises 14 residues. Germline CDR1 is LNHNV and CDR2 is YYDKDF (reference sequence). The CDR3 loop reads CATSPQGMDNEQFF. CDR3 coding DNA: TGTGCCACCAGCCCACAGGGAATGGACAATGAGCAGTTCTTC.

In the case of this clone: Other DNA sequences of this sample code for an identical CDR3. V is TRBV5-4 and J is TRBJ2-3; no clear D. Per the germline V gene, CDR1 is SGHNT and CDR2 is YYREEE (reference sequence). With 4 bases removed from V and 2 bases from J, the gap between germline ends came to 2 bases. The CDR3 loop spans 11 amino acids. The CDR3 here is CASSLTDTQYF. For the CDR3, the DNA is TGTGCCAGCAGCCTCACAGATACGCAGTATTTT.

The chain carries TRBV11-2 and TRBJ2-1, with D uncertain. The CDR3 sequence is 15 residues long. The V and J ends lost 3 bases and 3 bases respectively, with 12 bases between them. The germline V gene has CDR1 SGHAT and CDR2 FQNNGV. The CDR3 DNA follows: TGTGCCAGCAGCTTTCGAGGTCTTATCTACAATGAGCAGTTCTTC. It specifies CASSFRGLIYNEQFF.

The V gene is TRBV7-6, the J gene TRBJ2-1, with 8 nucleotides matching TRBD2. Germline loops: CDR1 SGHVS, CDR2 FNYEAQ. The CDR3 loop spans 16 amino acids. With V trimmed by 5 bases and J by 6 bases, 12 bases remained unmatched. The CDR3 here is CASSRKRAGAINEQFF. CDR3 coding DNA: TGTGCCAGCAGCCGAAAACGAGCGGGAGCAATCAATGAGCAGTTCTTC.

The rearrangement joins TRBV15 to TRBJ1-4; D is ambiguous. The CDR3 covers 15 residues. Trimming removed 3 bases from V and 5 bases from J, with 13 bases in between. From germline, CDR1 is LNHNV and CDR2 YYDKDF (reference sequence). CDR3 amino acids: CATSSSRGGNEKLFF. The CDR3 DNA is TGTGCCACCAGCAGCTCTCGTGGCGGGAATGAAAAACTGTTTTTT.

There are a few counts of this clone. This chain links TRBV9 with TRBJ1-1, with TRBD1 as a possible D gene (5 bases). This CDR3 spans 14 amino acids. Looked up from germline, CDR1 is SGDLS and CDR2 is YYNGEE. The V gene lost 0 bases and the J gene lost 5 bases, with 11 bases spanning the gap. The CDR3 DNA reads as TGTGCCAGCAGCGTAGAAATAAGGGGTACTGAAGCTTTCTTT. It yields the protein CASSVEIRGTEAFF.

The DNA for the CDR3 is TGCGCCAGCAGCCTGTCCAAGGAGATTAATGAAAAACTGTTTTTT. It translates to CASSLSKEINEKLFF. The V call is TRBV4-3, the J call TRBJ1-4; no firm D call. V was pared by 4 bases and J by 4 bases, with 13 bases between. This CDR3 has 15 residues. Germline V gene data show CDR1 as LGHNA and CDR2 as YSLEER.

The sample holds a few counts of this clone. This rearrangement joins TRBV5-8 to TRBJ2-1; 15 positions match TRBD2. CDR1 SGHTS and CDR2 YDEGEE come from the germline V gene. After removal of 6 bases from V and 7 bases from J, the junction contained 8 bases not matched to a gene. The CDR3 consists of 16 residues. This CDR3 is CASNRRTSGRGNEQFF. The CDR3, as DNA: TGTGCCAGCAATCGCCGGACTAGCGGGAGGGGGAATGAGCAGTTCTTC.

The J gene is TRBJ1-1, the V gene TRBV30; D uncertain. Trimming shortened V by 2 bases and J by 4 bases, and 11 bases separated the two germline ends. Per germline, CDR1 GTSNPN and CDR2 SVGIG (reference sequence). This CDR3 has 13 amino acids. CDR3 sequence (DNA): TGTGCCTGGAGTAACACCTTGGGCACTGAAGCTTTCTTT. Its translation: CAWSNTLGTEAFF.

The V gene is TRBV4-2, the J gene TRBJ2-7; D call uncertain. V was clipped by 0 bases and J by 2 bases, with 2 bases between them. The CDR3 consists of 12 residues. The germline gives CDR1 LGHNA, CDR2 YNFKEQ. The CDR3 reads CASSQEPYEQYF. As DNA, the CDR3 is TGTGCCAGCAGCCAAGAGCCCTACGAGCAGTACTTC.

This clone has just a few counts. The chain recombines TRBV6-5 with TRBJ1-2; D remains unclear. CDR1 MNHEY and CDR2 SVGAGI come from the germline V gene. This CDR3 has 11 residues. V gave up 2 bases and J gave up 5 bases, with 3 bases separating them. DNA of the CDR3: TGTGCCAGCAGTTACCGTTATGGCTACACCTTC. This codes for CASSYRYGYTF.

The CDR3 region is CASSSNRGSYEQYF. The CDR3 bases are TGTGCCAGCAGCTCCAATCGCGGCTCCTACGAGCAGTACTTC. The chain is built from TRBV7-2 and TRBJ2-7; D is unresolved. The CDR3 contains 14 residues. Trimming removed 4 bases from V and 0 bases from J, with 10 bases in between. From germline, CDR1 is SGHTA and CDR2 FQGNSA.

The CDR3 loop is CASSSQASGNNEQFF. The CDR3, as DNA: TGTGCCAGCAGCTCCCAGGCTAGCGGAAACAATGAGCAGTTCTTC. This sequence joins TRBV7-3 and TRBJ2-1; 7 nucleotides line up with TRBD2. This CDR3 has 15 residues. Germline V gene data show CDR1 as SGHTA and CDR2 as FQGTGA. The V segment lost 4 bases and the J segment 5 bases; nucleotides outside the gene matches: 8. Full variable domain (rest looked up from reference TRBV7-3 and TRBJ2-1): GAGVSQTPSNKVTEKGKYVELRCDPISGHTALYWYRQSLGQGPEFLIYFQGTGAADDSGLPNDRFFAVRPEGSVSTLKIQRTERGDSAVYLCASSSQASGNNEQFFGPGTRLTVL.

V and J are TRBV5-1 and TRBJ1-4, with D tentatively TRBD1 (5 bases). The ends were cut back, 0 bases at V and 8 bases at J, with 23 bases in the middle. Germline CDR1 is SGHRS and CDR2 is YFSETQ. The CDR3 is 18 amino acids. As DNA, the CDR3 is TGCGCCAGCAGCTTGGACTCGGTCCGGGCGGGGCGTAAGGAAAAACTGTTTTTT. Protein: CASSLDSVRAGRKEKLFF.

V usage is TRBV11-3 and J usage is TRBJ2-3; D is perhaps TRBD1 (5 bases). The CDR3 loop spans 15 amino acids. Germline V gene sequence: CDR1 SGHNT, CDR2 YENEEA. V lost 1 base and J lost 8, with 16 bases in between. The CDR3 nucleotides are TGTGCCAGCAGCTTAGCGTTCAGGGAAGGTGGTACGCAGTATTTT. Translated, it gives CASSLAFREGGTQYF. Full variable domain (rest looked up from reference TRBV11-3 and TRBJ2-3): EAGVVQSPRYKIIEKKQPVAFWCNPISGHNTLYWYLQNLGQGPELLIRYENEEAVDDSQLPKDRFSAERLKGVDSTLKIQPAELGDSAVYLCASSLAFREGGTQYFGPGTRLTVL.

To note about this clone: Other DNA sequences in the sample encode the same CDR3. This rearrangement joins TRBV5-6 to TRBJ2-5; the D is unclear. Per germline, CDR1 SGHDT and CDR2 YYEEEE. With 2 bases removed from V and 4 bases from J, the gap between germline ends came to 6 bases. The CDR3 is 12 amino acids. DNA for the CDR3: TGTGCCAGCAGCTTTATAGGAGAGACCCAGTACTTC. Amino acids: CASSFIGETQYF.

The J gene is TRBJ2-7, the V gene TRBV11-3, with 7 bases identical to TRBD1. Germline CDR1 and CDR2: SGHNT and YENEEA. The CDR3 totals 14 residues. Trimming cost V 7 bases and J 1 base; bases outside gene matches: 7. CDR3 DNA: TGTGCCAGCAAGAAACAGGGGACGTCCTACGAGCAGTACTTC. Translated, it gives CASKKQGTSYEQYF.

The CDR3 sequence: CASPYGPRRQGGAKNIQYF. The DNA for the CDR3 is TGTGCCAGCCCTTACGGCCCGAGAAGACAGGGGGGAGCCAAAAACATTCAGTACTTC. The chain combines TRBV6-4 with TRBJ2-4, with 9 bases matching TRBD1. The CDR3 loop spans 19 amino acids. V was clipped by 8 bases and J by 0 bases; unmatched bases: 17. Germline lookup yields CDR1 MRHNA and CDR2 SNTAGT.

This rearrangement joins TRBV19 to TRBJ2-4; 8 bases are a match to TRBD1. Germline loops: CDR1 LNHDA, CDR2 SQIVND (reference sequence). Trimming cost V 6 bases and J 0 bases; bases outside gene matches: 7. The CDR3 covers 16 residues. The CDR3 here is CASSGTGDIAKNIQYF. The CDR3 nucleotides read TGTGCCAGTAGCGGGACAGGAGACATAGCCAAAAACATTCAGTACTTC.